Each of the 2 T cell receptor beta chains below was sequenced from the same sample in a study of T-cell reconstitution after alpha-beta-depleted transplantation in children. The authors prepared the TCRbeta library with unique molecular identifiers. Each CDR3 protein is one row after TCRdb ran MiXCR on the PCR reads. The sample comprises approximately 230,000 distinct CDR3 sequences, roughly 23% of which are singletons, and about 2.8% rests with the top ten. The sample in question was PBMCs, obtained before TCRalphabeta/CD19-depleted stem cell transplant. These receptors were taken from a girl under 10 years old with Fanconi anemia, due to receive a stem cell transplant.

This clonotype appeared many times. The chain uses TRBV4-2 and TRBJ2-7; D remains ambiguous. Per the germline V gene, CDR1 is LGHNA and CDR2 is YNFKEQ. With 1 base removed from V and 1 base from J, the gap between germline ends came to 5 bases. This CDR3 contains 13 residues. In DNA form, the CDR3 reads TGTGCCAGCAGCCAAGGCAGTTCCTACGAGCAGTACTTC. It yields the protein CASSQGSSYEQYF.

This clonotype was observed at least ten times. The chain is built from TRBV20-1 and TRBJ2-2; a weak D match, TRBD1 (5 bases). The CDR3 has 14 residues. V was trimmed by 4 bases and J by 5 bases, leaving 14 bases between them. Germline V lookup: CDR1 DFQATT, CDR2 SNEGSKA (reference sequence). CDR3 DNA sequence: TGCAGTGCTAACCCCATCCAGGGAACCGGGGAGCTGTTTTTT. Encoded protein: CSANPIQGTGELFF.